Included here is one TCR beta chain sequence, with context. Its antigen remains unknown. Germline V gene lookup returns CDR1 LNHDA and CDR2 SQIVND (reference sequence). This CDR3 is 14 amino acids long. These data originate in a study of CXCR3-negative and CXCR3-positive naive CD8 T cells. Study-level information: The study obtained 140 million or so TRB reads, about 1.5 +/- 0.3 million per library. Regarding the study as a whole: The naive subsets expressed comparable surface CD5, and the authors inferred TCR strength from TRB CDR3 properties. For CXCR3-positive naive cells, TRB CDR3s were more hydrophobic than those of CXCR3-negative naive cells.

UMI-labeled 5' RACE yielded the TRB cDNA libraries. From the 5' RACE reads, TCRdb lists one entry per CDR3 protein and no DNA. This sample's clone table lists 55,000 to 65,000 distinct CDR3 sequences. CD45RO-CCR7+CD27+CD95- characterized naive CD8+ T cells. The specimen was naive CXCR3- CD8+ T cells from blood. Subset reported: CD45RO-CCR7+CD27+CD95- naive CD8+ T cells lacking CXCR3 (TNR3-). The chain has TRBV19 and TRBJ2-7; TCRdb calls TRBD1, which cannot be checked without DNA. The clonotype comes from a human donor in good health. Some clones in this sample may be carry-over from other donors' samples. The CDR3 sequence is CASSIGTPSYEQYF.